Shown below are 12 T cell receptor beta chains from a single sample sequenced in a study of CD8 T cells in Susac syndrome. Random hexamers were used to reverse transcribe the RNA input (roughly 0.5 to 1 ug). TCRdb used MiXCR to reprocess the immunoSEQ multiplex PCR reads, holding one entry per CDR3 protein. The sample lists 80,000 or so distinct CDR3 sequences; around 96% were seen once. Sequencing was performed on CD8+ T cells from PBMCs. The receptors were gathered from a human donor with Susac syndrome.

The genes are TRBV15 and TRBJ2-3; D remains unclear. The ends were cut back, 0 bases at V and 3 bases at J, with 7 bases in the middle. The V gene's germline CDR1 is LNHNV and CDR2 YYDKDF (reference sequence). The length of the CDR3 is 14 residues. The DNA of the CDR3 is TGTGCCACCAGCAGAGATGGCTTAACAGATACGCAGTATTTT. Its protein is CATSRDGLTDTQYF.

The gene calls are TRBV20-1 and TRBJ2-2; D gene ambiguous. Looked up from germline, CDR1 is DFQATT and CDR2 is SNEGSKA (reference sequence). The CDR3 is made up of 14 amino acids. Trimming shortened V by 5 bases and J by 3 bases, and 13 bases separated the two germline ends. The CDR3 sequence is CSARGELDTGELFF. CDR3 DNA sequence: TGCAGTGCTCGAGGAGAGTTAGACACCGGGGAGCTGTTTTTT.

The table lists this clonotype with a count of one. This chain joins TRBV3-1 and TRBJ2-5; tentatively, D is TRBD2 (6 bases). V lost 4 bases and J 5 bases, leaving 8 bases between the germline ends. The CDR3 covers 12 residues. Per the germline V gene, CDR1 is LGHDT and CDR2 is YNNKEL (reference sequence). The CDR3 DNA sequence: TGTGCCAGCAGCCGGAGCGGGGAGACCCAGTACTTC. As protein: CASSRSGETQYF.

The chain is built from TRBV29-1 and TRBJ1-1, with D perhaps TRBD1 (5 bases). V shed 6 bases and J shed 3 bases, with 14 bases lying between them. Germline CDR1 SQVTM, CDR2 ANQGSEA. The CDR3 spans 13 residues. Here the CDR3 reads CSVLGGSYTEAFF. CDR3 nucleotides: TGCAGCGTCCTGGGGGGGTCATACACTGAAGCTTTCTTT.

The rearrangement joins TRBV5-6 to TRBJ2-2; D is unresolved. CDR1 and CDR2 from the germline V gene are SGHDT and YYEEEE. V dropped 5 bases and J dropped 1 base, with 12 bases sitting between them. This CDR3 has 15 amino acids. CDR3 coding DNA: TGTGCCAGCAGGCTTTACACAGTGAACACCGGGGAGCTGTTTTTT. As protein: CASRLYTVNTGELFF. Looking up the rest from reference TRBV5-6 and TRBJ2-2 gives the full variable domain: DAGVTQSPTHLIKTRGQQVTLRCSPKSGHDTVSWYQQALGQGPQFIFQYYEEEERQRGNFPDRFSGHQFPNYSSELNVNALLLGDSALYLCASRLYTVNTGELFFGEGSRLTVL.

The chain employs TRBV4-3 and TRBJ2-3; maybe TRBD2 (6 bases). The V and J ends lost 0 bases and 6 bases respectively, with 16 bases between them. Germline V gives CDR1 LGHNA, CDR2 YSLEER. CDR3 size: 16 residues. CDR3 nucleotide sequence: TGCGCCAGCAGCCAAGATCGGGAGACTATGGCCGATACGCAGTATTTT. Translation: CASSQDRETMADTQYF.

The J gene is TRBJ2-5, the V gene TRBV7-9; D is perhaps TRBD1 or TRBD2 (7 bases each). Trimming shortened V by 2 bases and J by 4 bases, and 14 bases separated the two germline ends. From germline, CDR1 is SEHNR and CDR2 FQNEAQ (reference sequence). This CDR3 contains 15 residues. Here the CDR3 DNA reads TGTGCCAGCAGCTTATGGGAGGGGGCCTCAGAGACCCAGTACTTC. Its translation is CASSLWEGASETQYF.

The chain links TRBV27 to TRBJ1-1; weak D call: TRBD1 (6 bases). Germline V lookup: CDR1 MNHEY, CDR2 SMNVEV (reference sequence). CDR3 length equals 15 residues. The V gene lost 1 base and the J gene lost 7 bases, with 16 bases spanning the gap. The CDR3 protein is CASSLWGPTQDEAFF. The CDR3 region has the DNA TGTGCCAGCAGTTTATGGGGGCCCACACAAGATGAAGCTTTCTTT.

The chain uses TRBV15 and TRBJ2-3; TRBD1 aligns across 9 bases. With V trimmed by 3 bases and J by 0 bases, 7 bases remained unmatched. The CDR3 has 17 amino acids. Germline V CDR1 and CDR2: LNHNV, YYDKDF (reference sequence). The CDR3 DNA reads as TGTGCCACCAGCAGTCCCGGGACAGGGATTAGCACAGATACGCAGTATTTT. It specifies CATSSPGTGISTDTQYF.

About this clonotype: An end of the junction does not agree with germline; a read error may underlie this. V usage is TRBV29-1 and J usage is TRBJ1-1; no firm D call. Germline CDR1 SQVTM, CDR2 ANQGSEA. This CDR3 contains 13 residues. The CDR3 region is CSVEENRALEAFF. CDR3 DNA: TGCAGCGTCGAAGAAAACCGGGCCCTTGAAGCTTTCTTT.

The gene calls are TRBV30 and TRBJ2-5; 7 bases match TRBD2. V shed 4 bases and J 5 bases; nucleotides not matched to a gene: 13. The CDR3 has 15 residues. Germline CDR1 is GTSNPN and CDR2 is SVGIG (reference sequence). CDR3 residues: CAWTSGETLFETQYF. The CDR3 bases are TGTGCCTGGACAAGCGGGGAGACCCTTTTTGAGACCCAGTACTTC.

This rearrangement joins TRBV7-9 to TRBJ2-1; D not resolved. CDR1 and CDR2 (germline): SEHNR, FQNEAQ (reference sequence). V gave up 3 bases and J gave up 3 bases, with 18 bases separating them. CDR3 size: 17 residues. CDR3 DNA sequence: TGTGCCAGCAGCTTGTCGGTTGGGGAACCGAACTACAATGAGCAGTTCTTC. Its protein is CASSLSVGEPNYNEQFF.